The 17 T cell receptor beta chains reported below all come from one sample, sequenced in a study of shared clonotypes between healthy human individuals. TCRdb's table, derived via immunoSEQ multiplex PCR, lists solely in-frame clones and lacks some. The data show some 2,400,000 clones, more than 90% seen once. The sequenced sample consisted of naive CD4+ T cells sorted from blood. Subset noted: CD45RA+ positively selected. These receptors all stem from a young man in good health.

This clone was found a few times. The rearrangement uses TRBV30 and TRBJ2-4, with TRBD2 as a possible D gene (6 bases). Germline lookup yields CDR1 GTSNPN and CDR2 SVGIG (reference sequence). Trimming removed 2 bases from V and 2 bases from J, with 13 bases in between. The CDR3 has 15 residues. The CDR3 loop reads CAWSPKLASKNIQYF. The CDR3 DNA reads TGTGCCTGGAGTCCGAAACTAGCTTCCAAAAACATTCAGTACTTC.

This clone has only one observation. The CDR3 DNA reads TGTGCCAGCAGCGTAGCGAGGGGGACTGAAGCTTTCTTT. Encoded protein: CASSVARGTEAFF. The J gene is TRBJ1-1, the V gene TRBV11-2, with a possible D match to TRBD1 (6 bases). V was trimmed by 5 bases and J by 5 bases, leaving 12 bases between them. The CDR3 consists of 13 residues. In germline, CDR1 is SGHAT, CDR2 FQNNGV.

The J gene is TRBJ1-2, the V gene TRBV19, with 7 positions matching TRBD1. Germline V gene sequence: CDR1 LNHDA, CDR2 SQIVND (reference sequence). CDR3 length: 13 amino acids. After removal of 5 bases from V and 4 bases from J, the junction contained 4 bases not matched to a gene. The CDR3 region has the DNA TGTGCCAGTAGTGCCGGGACAGCCTATGGCTACACCTTC. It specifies CASSAGTAYGYTF.

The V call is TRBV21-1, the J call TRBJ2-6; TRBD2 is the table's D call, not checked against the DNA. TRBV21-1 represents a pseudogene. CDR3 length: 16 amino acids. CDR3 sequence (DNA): TGTGCCAGCAGCAACCTAGCGGGTGTCGGGGCCAACGTCCTGACTTTC. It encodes CASSNLAGVGANVLTF.

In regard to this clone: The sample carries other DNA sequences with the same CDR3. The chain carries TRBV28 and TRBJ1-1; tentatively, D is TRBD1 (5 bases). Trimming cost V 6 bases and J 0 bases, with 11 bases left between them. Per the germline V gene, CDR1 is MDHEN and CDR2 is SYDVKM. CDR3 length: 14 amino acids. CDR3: CASRGGTVNTEAFF. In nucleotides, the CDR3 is TGTGCCAGCAGGGGGGGGACGGTGAACACTGAAGCTTTCTTT.

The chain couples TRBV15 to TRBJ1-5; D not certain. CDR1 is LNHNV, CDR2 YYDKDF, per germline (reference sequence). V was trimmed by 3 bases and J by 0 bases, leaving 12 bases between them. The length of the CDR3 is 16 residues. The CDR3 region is CATSRRVGYSNQPQHF. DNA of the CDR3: TGTGCCACCAGCAGGAGGGTTGGATATAGCAATCAGCCCCAGCATTTT. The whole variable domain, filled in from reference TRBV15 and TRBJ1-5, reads DAMVIQNPRYQVTQFGKPVTLSCSQTLNHNVMYWYQQKSSQAPKLLFHYYDKDFNNEADTPDNFQSRRPNTSFCFLDIRSPGLGDTAMYLCATSRRVGYSNQPQHFGDGTRLSIL.

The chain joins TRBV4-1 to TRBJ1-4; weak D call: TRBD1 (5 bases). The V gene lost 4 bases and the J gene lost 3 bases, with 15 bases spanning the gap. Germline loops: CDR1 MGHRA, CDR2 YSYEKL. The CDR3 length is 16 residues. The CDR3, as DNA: TGCGCCAGCAGCCCTTCCGGGGGAAATCCTAATGAAAAACTGTTTTTT. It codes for CASSPSGGNPNEKLFF.

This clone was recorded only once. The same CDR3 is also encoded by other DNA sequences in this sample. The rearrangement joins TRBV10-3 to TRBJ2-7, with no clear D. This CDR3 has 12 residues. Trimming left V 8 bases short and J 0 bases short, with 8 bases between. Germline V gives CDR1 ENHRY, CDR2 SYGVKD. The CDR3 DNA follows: TGTGCCATCGGCGTTTCCTCCTACGAGCAGTACTTC. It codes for CAIGVSSYEQYF.

The CDR3 region has the DNA TGTGCCAGCTTTCGTGCGGGTCAGGGGAGGAATGAGCAGTTCTTC. As protein: CASFRAGQGRNEQFF. The rearrangement uses TRBV6-6 and TRBJ2-1, with D possibly being TRBD1 or TRBD2 (6 bases each). V lost 8 bases to trimming and J lost 7 bases, with 21 bases between them. The CDR3 consists of 15 residues. Germline V gives CDR1 MNHNY, CDR2 SVGAGI (reference sequence).

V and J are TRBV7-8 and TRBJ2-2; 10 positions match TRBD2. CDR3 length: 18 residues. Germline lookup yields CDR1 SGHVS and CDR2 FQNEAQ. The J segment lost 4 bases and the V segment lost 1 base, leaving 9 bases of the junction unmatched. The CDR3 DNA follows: TGTGCCAGCAGCTTAGGGCTAGCGGGAGTATTGGGCACCGGGGAGCTGTTTTTT. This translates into CASSLGLAGVLGTGELFF.

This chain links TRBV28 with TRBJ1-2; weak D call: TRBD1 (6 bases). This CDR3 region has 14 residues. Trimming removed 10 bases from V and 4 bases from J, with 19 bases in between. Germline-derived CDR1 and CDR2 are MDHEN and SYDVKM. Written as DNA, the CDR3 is TGTGCCACCGATGGGGGGGCCGATTTCTATGGCTACACCTTC. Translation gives CATDGGADFYGYTF.

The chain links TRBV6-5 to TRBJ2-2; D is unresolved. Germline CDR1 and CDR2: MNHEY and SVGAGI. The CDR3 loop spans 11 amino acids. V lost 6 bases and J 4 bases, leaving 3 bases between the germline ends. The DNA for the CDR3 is TGTGCCAGCAGCGGCACCGGGGAGCTGTTTTTT. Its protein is CASSGTGELFF.

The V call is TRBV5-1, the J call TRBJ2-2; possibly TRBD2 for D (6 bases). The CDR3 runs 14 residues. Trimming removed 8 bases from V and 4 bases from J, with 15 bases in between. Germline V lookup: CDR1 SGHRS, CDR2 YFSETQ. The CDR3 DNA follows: TGCGCCAGTAAAGAGGGGACTGCCACCGGGGAGCTGTTTTTT. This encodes CASKEGTATGELFF. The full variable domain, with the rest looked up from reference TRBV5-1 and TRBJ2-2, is KAGVTQTPRYLIKTRGQQVTLSCSPISGHRSVSWYQQTPGQGLQFLFEYFSETQRNKGNFPGRFSGRQFSNSRSEMNVSTLELGDSALYLCASKEGTATGELFFGEGSRLTVL.

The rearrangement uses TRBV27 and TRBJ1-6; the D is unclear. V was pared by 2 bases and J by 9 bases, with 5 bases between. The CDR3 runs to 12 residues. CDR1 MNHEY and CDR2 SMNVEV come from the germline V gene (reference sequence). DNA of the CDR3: TGTGCCAGCAGTTTAGGGTTTTCACCCCTCCACTTT. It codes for CASSLGFSPLHF.

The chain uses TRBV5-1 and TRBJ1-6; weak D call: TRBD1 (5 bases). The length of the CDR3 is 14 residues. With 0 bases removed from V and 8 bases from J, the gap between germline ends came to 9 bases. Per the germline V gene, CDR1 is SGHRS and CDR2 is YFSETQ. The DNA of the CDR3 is TGCGCCAGCAGCTTGGCCTCGGGGGATTCACCCCTCCACTTT. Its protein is CASSLASGDSPLHF. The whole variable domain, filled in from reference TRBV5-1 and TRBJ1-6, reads KAGVTQTPRYLIKTRGQQVTLSCSPISGHRSVSWYQQTPGQGLQFLFEYFSETQRNKGNFPGRFSGRQFSNSRSEMNVSTLELGDSALYLCASSLASGDSPLHFGNGTRLTVT.

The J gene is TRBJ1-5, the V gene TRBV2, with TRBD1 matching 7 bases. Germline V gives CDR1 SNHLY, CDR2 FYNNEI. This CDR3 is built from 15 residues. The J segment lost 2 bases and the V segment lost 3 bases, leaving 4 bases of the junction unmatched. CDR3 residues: CASSESGQGNQPQHF. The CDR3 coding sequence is TGTGCCAGCAGTGAGTCCGGACAGGGCAATCAGCCCCAGCATTTT. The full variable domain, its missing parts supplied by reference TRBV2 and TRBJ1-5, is EPEVTQTPSHQVTQMGQEVILRCVPISNHLYFYWYRQILGQKVEFLVSFYNNEISEKSEIFDDQFSVERPDGSNFTLKIRSTKLEDSAMYFCASSESGQGNQPQHFGDGTRLSIL.

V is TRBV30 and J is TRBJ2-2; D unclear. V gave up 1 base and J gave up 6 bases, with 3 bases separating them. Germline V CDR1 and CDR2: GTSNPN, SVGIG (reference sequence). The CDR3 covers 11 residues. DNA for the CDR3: TGTGCCTGGAGTGAATCCGGGGAGCTGTTTTTT. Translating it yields CAWSESGELFF. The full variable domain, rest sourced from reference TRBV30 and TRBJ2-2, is SQTIHQWPATLVQPVGSPLSLECTVEGTSNPNLYWYRQAAGRGLQLLFYSVGIGQISSEVPQNLSASRPQDRQFILSSKKLLLSDSGFYLCAWSESGELFFGEGSRLTVL.